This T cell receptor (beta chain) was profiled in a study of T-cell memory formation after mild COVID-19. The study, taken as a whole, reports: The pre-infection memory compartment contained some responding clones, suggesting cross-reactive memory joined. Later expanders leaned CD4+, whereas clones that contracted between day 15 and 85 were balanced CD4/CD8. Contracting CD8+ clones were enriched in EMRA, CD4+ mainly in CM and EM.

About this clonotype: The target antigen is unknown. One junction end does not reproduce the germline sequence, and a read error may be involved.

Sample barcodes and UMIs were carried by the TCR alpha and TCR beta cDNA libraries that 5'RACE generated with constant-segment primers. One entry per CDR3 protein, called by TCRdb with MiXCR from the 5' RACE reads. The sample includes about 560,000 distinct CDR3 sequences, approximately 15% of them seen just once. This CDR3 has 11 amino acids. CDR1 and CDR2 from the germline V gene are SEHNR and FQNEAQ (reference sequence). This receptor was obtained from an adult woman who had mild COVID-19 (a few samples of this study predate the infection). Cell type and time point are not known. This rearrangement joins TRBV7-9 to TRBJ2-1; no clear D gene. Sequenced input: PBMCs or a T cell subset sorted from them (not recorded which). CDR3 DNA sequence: TGTGCCAGCAGCTCGCTAGGTGAGGAGTTCTTC. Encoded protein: CASSSLGEEFF.